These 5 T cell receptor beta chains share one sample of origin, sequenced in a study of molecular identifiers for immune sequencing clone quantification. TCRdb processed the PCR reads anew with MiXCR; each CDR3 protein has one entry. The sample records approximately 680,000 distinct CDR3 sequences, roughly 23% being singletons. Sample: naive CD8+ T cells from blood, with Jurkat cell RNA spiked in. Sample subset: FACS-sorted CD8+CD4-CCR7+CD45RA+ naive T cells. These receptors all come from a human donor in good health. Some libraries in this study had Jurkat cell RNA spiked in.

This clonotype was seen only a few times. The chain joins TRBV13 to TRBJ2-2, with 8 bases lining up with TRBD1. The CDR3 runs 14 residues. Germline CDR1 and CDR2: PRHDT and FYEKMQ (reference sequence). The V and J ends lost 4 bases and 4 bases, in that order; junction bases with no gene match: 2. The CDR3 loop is CASSYDRGTGELFF. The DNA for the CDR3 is TGTGCCAGCAGCTACGACAGGGGCACCGGGGAGCTGTTTTTT.

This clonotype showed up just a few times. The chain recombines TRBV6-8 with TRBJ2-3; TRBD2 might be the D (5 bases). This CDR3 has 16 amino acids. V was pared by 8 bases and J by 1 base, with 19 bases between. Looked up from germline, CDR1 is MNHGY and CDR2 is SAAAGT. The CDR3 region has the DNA TGTGCCAGCCCTAGGCGAGGGAAGCTTCGCACAGATACGCAGTATTTT. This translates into CASPRRGKLRTDTQYF.

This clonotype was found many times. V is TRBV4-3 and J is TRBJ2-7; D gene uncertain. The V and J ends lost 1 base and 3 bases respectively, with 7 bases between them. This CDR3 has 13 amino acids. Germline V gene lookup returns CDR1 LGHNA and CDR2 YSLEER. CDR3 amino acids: CASSQGRNYEQYF. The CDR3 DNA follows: TGCGCCAGCAGCCAAGGTCGAAACTACGAGCAGTACTTC.

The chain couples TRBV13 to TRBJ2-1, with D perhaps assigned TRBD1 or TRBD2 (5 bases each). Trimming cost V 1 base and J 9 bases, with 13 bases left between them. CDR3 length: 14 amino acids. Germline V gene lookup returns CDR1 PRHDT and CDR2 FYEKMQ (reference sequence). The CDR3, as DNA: TGTGCCAGCAGCTTAGTCGGCCTGGGGGTTGAGCAGTTCTTC. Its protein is CASSLVGLGVEQFF.

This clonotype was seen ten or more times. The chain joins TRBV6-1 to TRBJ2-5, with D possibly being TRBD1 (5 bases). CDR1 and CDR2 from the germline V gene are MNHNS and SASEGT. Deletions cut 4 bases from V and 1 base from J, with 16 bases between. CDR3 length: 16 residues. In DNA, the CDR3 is TGTGCCAGCAGTGTCACCCCCCGGCAGGGCCAAGAGACCCAGTACTTC. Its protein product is CASSVTPRQGQETQYF.